The clone carrying this T cell receptor (beta chain) was seen a handful of times. The target antigen is unknown. Per the germline V gene, CDR1 is SQVTM and CDR2 is ANQGSEA. The CDR3 loop spans 13 amino acids. V was clipped by 5 bases and J by 4 bases; unmatched bases: 6. UMIs were added to TCR cDNA along with a universal primer site when it was made by 5'RACE template switching. MiXCR was run by TCRdb on the 5' RACE reads, yielding one entry per CDR3 protein. The repertoire consists of about 350,000 distinct CDR3 sequences, with under 15% occurring once and the leading ten covering approximately 3.4%. This entry belongs to a study of T cells after yellow fever vaccination. Study summary: SMART-Seq v4 Ultra Low Input handled preparation of low-cell-number fractions.

Study observations and caveats: Few clonotypes appeared in both CD4 and CD8 compartments. The booster saw the reappearance of most primary-vaccination clones (about 95% CD4, almost 90% CD8).

The sequence was obtained from a man aged 18-30 years who received the YFV17D yellow fever vaccine. Sample: CD4+ T cells sorted from PBMCs, taken 15 days after the yellow fever booster vaccination. The J gene is TRBJ2-7, the V gene TRBV29-1; 9 positions match TRBD2. DNA of the CDR3: TGCAGCGTTCAGGCTAGCGGGGCTTACGAGCAGTACTTC. Its translation: CSVQASGAYEQYF.